Listed below are T cell receptor beta chains from one sample, sequenced in a study of identical twins. TCRdb re-called the 5' RACE reads through MiXCR, storing one row per CDR3 protein. The sample shows around 1.7 million distinct CDR3 sequences, about 32% of them seen only once. Specimen: cord blood. These receptors were collected from a newborn girl in good health. Each CDR3 is given with its conserved first and last residue. The D gene is left open where the match is weak. Size is stated for part of the rows, as once, few or many counts, or as a class when the clone is expanded.

d_gene: TRBD2; len: 18; v_gene: TRBV5-1; j_gene: TRBJ2-7; abundance: few; CDR3aa: CASSFRGLADPSPYEQYF; CDR3nt: TGCGCCAGCAGCTTCCGAGGGCTAGCGGACCCTAGTCCCTACGAGCAGTACTTC
d_gene: NA; len: 14; v_gene: TRBV2; j_gene: TRBJ2-3; abundance: once; CDR3aa: CASPLGMAGDTQYF; CDR3nt: TGTGCCAGCCCCCTAGGAATGGCCGGAGATACGCAGTATTTT
d_gene: NA; len: 15; v_gene: TRBV29-1; j_gene: TRBJ1-2; abundance: NA; CDR3aa: CSVGLYRFRDYGYTF; CDR3nt: TGCAGCGTTGGGCTTTACAGGTTTAGAGACTATGGCTACACCTTC
d_gene: TRBD2; len: 16; v_gene: TRBV24-1; j_gene: TRBJ2-1; abundance: few; CDR3aa: CATSVPLGGGDNEQFF; CDR3nt: TGTGCCACCAGTGTACCCCTGGGCGGGGGTGACAATGAGCAGTTCTTC
d_gene: TRBD2; len: 15; v_gene: TRBV24-1; j_gene: TRBJ2-5; abundance: many; CDR3aa: CATSDLGLAGETQYF; CDR3nt: TGTGCCACCAGTGATTTGGGACTAGCGGGAGAGACCCAGTACTTC
d_gene: TRBD1; len: 15; v_gene: TRBV20-1; j_gene: TRBJ2-2; abundance: NA; CDR3aa: CSGSPGQANTGELFF; CDR3nt: TGCAGTGGAAGCCCTGGACAGGCAAACACCGGGGAGCTGTTTTTT
d_gene: NA; len: 15; v_gene: TRBV12-3/TRBV12-4; j_gene: TRBJ1-1; abundance: NA; CDR3aa: CASSSGGPGNTEAFF; CDR3nt: TGTGCCAGCAGTTCCGGGGGGCCCGGGAACACTGAAGCTTTCTTT
d_gene: TRBD1; len: 14; v_gene: TRBV7-8; j_gene: TRBJ1-4; abundance: many; CDR3aa: CASSGRDRGEKLFF; CDR3nt: TGTGCCAGCAGCGGGAGGGACAGGGGTGAAAAACTGTTTTTT
d_gene: NA; len: 10; v_gene: TRBV29-1; j_gene: TRBJ1-2; abundance: many; CDR3aa: CSVADYGYTF; CDR3nt: TGCAGCGTTGCCGACTATGGCTACACCTTC
d_gene: TRBD1; len: 16; v_gene: TRBV12-3/TRBV12-4; j_gene: TRBJ2-4; abundance: NA; CDR3aa: CASSLGDRATKNIQYF; CDR3nt: TGTGCCAGCAGTTTAGGGGACAGGGCTACCAAAAACATTCAGTACTTC
d_gene: NA; len: 15; v_gene: TRBV6-6; j_gene: TRBJ2-3; abundance: NA; CDR3aa: CASSYGTGITDTQYF; CDR3nt: TGTGCCAGCAGTTACGGGACGGGAATCACAGATACGCAGTATTTT
d_gene: NA; len: 11; v_gene: TRBV20-1; j_gene: TRBJ2-5; abundance: NA; CDR3aa: CSVFTPETQYF; CDR3nt: TGCAGTGTATTTACCCCAGAGACCCAGTACTTC
d_gene: NA; len: 17; v_gene: TRBV7-6; j_gene: TRBJ1-2; abundance: NA; CDR3aa: CASSLVPGHSGDYGYTF; CDR3nt: TGTGCCAGCAGCTTAGTTCCCGGCCATTCCGGGGACTATGGCTACACCTTC
d_gene: NA; len: 13; v_gene: TRBV10-3; j_gene: TRBJ1-1; abundance: few; CDR3aa: CATWAQGDTEAFF; CDR3nt: TGTGCCACCTGGGCTCAGGGAGACACTGAAGCTTTCTTT
d_gene: NA; len: 16; v_gene: TRBV4-1; j_gene: TRBJ1-6; abundance: NA; CDR3aa: CASSQDSRGRNSPLHF; CDR3nt: TGCGCCAGCAGCCAAGATTCCCGGGGAAGGAATTCACCCCTCCACTTT
d_gene: NA; len: 16; v_gene: TRBV25-1; j_gene: TRBJ2-7; abundance: NA; CDR3aa: CASSEWGTSSSNEQYF; CDR3nt: TGTGCCAGCAGTGAATGGGGGACCAGTTCCTCCAATGAGCAGTACTTC
d_gene: NA; len: 16; v_gene: TRBV7-6; j_gene: TRBJ2-1; abundance: few; CDR3aa: CASSLTTRKVSNEQFF; CDR3nt: TGTGCCAGCAGCTTAACCACCAGGAAGGTGTCGAATGAGCAGTTCTTC
d_gene: NA; len: 15; v_gene: TRBV27; j_gene: TRBJ2-2; abundance: NA; CDR3aa: CASSRPIQGTGELFF; CDR3nt: TGTGCCAGCAGCCGCCCCATACAGGGAACCGGGGAGCTGTTTTTT
d_gene: NA; len: 14; v_gene: TRBV12-3/TRBV12-4; j_gene: TRBJ1-4; abundance: few; CDR3aa: CASTRDFLDEKLFF; CDR3nt: TGTGCCAGCACCCGGGACTTCCTGGATGAAAAACTGTTTTTT
d_gene: NA; len: 12; v_gene: TRBV6-1; j_gene: TRBJ2-1; abundance: NA; CDR3aa: CASTLRRNEQFF; CDR3nt: TGTGCCAGCACCCTAAGGAGGAATGAGCAGTTCTTC
d_gene: TRBD2; len: 15; v_gene: TRBV29-1; j_gene: TRBJ2-1; abundance: NA; CDR3aa: CSVEVASGRYNEQFF; CDR3nt: TGCAGCGTTGAAGTGGCTAGCGGGCGTTACAATGAGCAGTTCTTC
d_gene: TRBD2; len: 16; v_gene: TRBV3-1; j_gene: TRBJ2-3; abundance: few; CDR3aa: CASSQDLGRVGDTQYF; CDR3nt: TGTGCCAGCAGCCAAGATCTAGGGAGGGTAGGGGATACGCAGTATTTT
d_gene: NA; len: 16; v_gene: TRBV4-1; j_gene: TRBJ2-7; abundance: NA; CDR3aa: CASSQDKGRPSYEQYF; CDR3nt: TGCGCCAGCAGCCAAGATAAGGGGAGGCCCTCCTACGAGCAGTACTTC
d_gene: TRBD1; len: 14; v_gene: TRBV10-3; j_gene: TRBJ2-7; abundance: NA; CDR3aa: CAISEPGQPYEQYF; CDR3nt: TGTGCCATCAGTGAGCCGGGACAGCCCTACGAGCAGTACTTC
d_gene: NA; len: 12; v_gene: TRBV27; j_gene: TRBJ2-3; abundance: NA; CDR3aa: CASGESGDTQYF; CDR3nt: TGTGCCAGCGGAGAAAGTGGAGATACGCAGTATTTT
d_gene: TRBD1; len: 16; v_gene: TRBV5-6; j_gene: TRBJ1-1; abundance: NA; CDR3aa: CASSLARGRGDTEAFF; CDR3nt: TGTGCCAGCAGCTTGGCACGGGGCAGGGGGGACACTGAAGCTTTCTTT
d_gene: NA; len: 12; v_gene: TRBV6-1; j_gene: TRBJ2-1; abundance: NA; CDR3aa: CASTLQANEQFF; CDR3nt: TGTGCCAGCACCCTACAGGCCAATGAGCAGTTCTTC
d_gene: NA; len: 15; v_gene: TRBV20-1; j_gene: TRBJ2-7; abundance: NA; CDR3aa: CSARDPGRGPYEQYF; CDR3nt: TGCAGTGCTAGAGACCCAGGACGGGGACCCTACGAGCAGTACTTC
d_gene: TRBD2; len: 14; v_gene: TRBV20-1; j_gene: TRBJ2-7; abundance: few; CDR3aa: CSATPGLAGYEQYF; CDR3nt: TGCAGTGCTACCCCGGGACTAGCGGGCTACGAGCAGTACTTC
d_gene: NA; len: 12; v_gene: TRBV20-1; j_gene: TRBJ2-7; abundance: NA; CDR3aa: CSAPKVQYEQYF; CDR3nt: TGCAGTGCCCCCAAAGTCCAGTACGAGCAGTACTTC
d_gene: NA; len: 12; v_gene: TRBV11-3; j_gene: TRBJ2-7; abundance: NA; CDR3aa: CASSRQHNEQYF; CDR3nt: TGTGCCAGCAGCCGACAACACAATGAGCAGTACTTC
d_gene: NA; len: 16; v_gene: TRBV4-3; j_gene: TRBJ2-7; abundance: NA; CDR3aa: CASSQDHGLGPYEQYF; CDR3nt: TGCGCCAGCAGCCAAGACCATGGTTTGGGCCCCTACGAGCAGTACTTC
d_gene: TRBD2; len: 13; v_gene: TRBV12-5; j_gene: TRBJ2-1; abundance: NA; CDR3aa: CASGWGLADEQFF; CDR3nt: TGTGCTAGTGGTTGGGGACTAGCCGATGAGCAGTTCTTC
d_gene: TRBD2; len: 13; v_gene: TRBV24-1; j_gene: TRBJ2-3; abundance: many; CDR3aa: CATTSGSTDTQYF; CDR3nt: TGTGCCACCACTAGCGGGAGCACAGATACGCAGTATTTT
d_gene: TRBD1; len: 16; v_gene: TRBV5-1; j_gene: TRBJ2-2; abundance: NA; CDR3aa: CASSGWTGTNTGELFF; CDR3nt: TGCGCCAGCAGCGGGTGGACAGGCACTAACACCGGGGAGTTGTTTTTT
d_gene: TRBD2; len: 16; v_gene: TRBV7-2; j_gene: TRBJ2-1; abundance: many; CDR3aa: CASSLSRTSGYNEQFF; CDR3nt: TGTGCCAGCAGCTTATCGAGGACTAGCGGGTACAATGAGCAGTTCTTC
d_gene: NA; len: 13; v_gene: TRBV29-1; j_gene: TRBJ1-1; abundance: few; CDR3aa: CSVEFHKNTEAFF; CDR3nt: TGCAGCGTCGAATTCCACAAGAACACTGAAGCTTTCTTT
d_gene: TRBD1; len: 16; v_gene: TRBV11-2; j_gene: TRBJ1-1; abundance: NA; CDR3aa: CASSLGLRGRITEAFF; CDR3nt: TGTGCCAGCAGCTTAGGTCTTAGGGGGCGTATCACTGAAGCTTTCTTT
d_gene: TRBD2; len: 15; v_gene: TRBV10-3; j_gene: TRBJ2-1; abundance: NA; CDR3aa: CAISQASGPYNEQFF; CDR3nt: TGTGCCATCAGTCAGGCTAGCGGGCCCTACAATGAGCAGTTCTTC
d_gene: TRBD2; len: 16; v_gene: TRBV11-2; j_gene: TRBJ2-7; abundance: few; CDR3aa: CASSLVSAGGPHEQYF; CDR3nt: TGTGCCAGCAGCTTAGTATCAGCGGGGGGGCCCCACGAGCAGTACTTC
d_gene: TRBD2; len: 16; v_gene: TRBV6-1; j_gene: TRBJ2-7; abundance: NA; CDR3aa: CASSPKRLAGAYEQYF; CDR3nt: TGTGCCAGCAGCCCTAAGCGGCTAGCGGGAGCTTACGAGCAGTACTTC
d_gene: NA; len: 15; v_gene: TRBV5-1; j_gene: TRBJ1-1; abundance: few; CDR3aa: CASSLEAGRNTEAFF; CDR3nt: TGCGCCAGCAGCTTGGAGGCCGGACGGAACACTGAAGCTTTCTTT
d_gene: NA; len: 12; v_gene: TRBV6-1; j_gene: TRBJ1-1; abundance: NA; CDR3aa: CASSVGGMQAFF; CDR3nt: TGTGCCAGCAGTGTCGGGGGGATGCAGGCTTTCTTT
d_gene: TRBD1; len: 15; v_gene: TRBV6-1; j_gene: TRBJ1-2; abundance: NA; CDR3aa: CASSGTGTTHYGYTF; CDR3nt: TGTGCCAGCAGTGGGACAGGGACGACTCACTATGGCTACACCTTC
d_gene: TRBD2; len: 16; v_gene: TRBV7-8; j_gene: TRBJ2-5; abundance: few; CDR3aa: CASSFGRLAYQETQYF; CDR3nt: TGTGCCAGCAGCTTCGGGAGACTAGCTTACCAAGAGACCCAGTACTTC
d_gene: TRBD2; len: 14; v_gene: TRBV10-3; j_gene: TRBJ2-3; abundance: NA; CDR3aa: CAISEAGLADTQYF; CDR3nt: TGTGCCATCAGTGAAGCGGGGCTCGCAGATACGCAGTATTTT